What follows are 25 T cell receptor beta chains derived from one specimen sequenced in a study of T cell repertoires in cytomegalovirus infection. MiXCR was run by TCRdb on the reads, yielding one entry per CDR3 protein. The data show around 130,000 distinct CDR3 sequences, roughly 9% seen once. What was sequenced was PBMCs. Receptors were obtained from a human donor in good health (CMV status not recorded). Some clones in this sample may be carry-over from other donors' samples.

This clonotype has a handful of counts. CDR3 residues: CSALTGITDTQYF. CDR3 nucleotides: TGCAGTGCCCTGACAGGGATTACAGATACGCAGTATTTT. The genes are TRBV20-1 and TRBJ2-3; the match to TRBD1 covers 7 bases. This CDR3 has 13 amino acids. With 6 bases clipped from V and 3 bases from J, the junction kept 6 bases outside the gene matches. CDR1 is DFQATT, CDR2 SNEGSKA, per germline (reference sequence).

This clonotype was counted between two and nine times. The chain employs TRBV29-1 and TRBJ2-7; D call uncertain. V lost 0 bases and J 0 bases, leaving 6 bases between the germline ends. CDR1 is SQVTM, CDR2 ANQGSEA, per germline. CDR3 length: 13 residues. Here the CDR3 DNA reads TGCAGCGTTGAAGACAGGACCTCCTACGAGCAGTACTTC. Protein sequence: CSVEDRTSYEQYF.

This clonotype was recorded many times. The rearrangement joins TRBV28 to TRBJ2-4; D possibly corresponds to TRBD2 (6 bases). Germline V CDR1 and CDR2: MDHEN, SYDVKM. V lost 3 bases, J lost 0 bases, and 9 bases lay in between. The CDR3 length is 15 residues. The CDR3 coding sequence is TGTGCCAGCAGTTTCCCGGGGGTAGCCAAAAACATTCAGTACTTC. Translated: CASSFPGVAKNIQYF.

In this sample, this clonotype turned up a few times. The V and J genes are TRBV15 and TRBJ2-3, with D maybe TRBD1 (6 bases). The CDR3 has 13 amino acids. Trimming took 8 bases from V and 0 from J, leaving 9 bases between them. Germline assignment: CDR1 LNHNV and CDR2 YYDKDF (reference sequence). The CDR3 sequence: CATGTRSTDTQYF. For the CDR3, the DNA is TGTGCCACCGGGACAAGGAGCACAGATACGCAGTATTTT.

This clonotype appeared many times. V gene TRBV5-1 combines with J gene TRBJ2-3; D possibly corresponds to TRBD2 (5 bases). The CDR3 is 14 residues long. Germline CDR1 SGHRS, CDR2 YFSETQ. Trimming left V 1 base short and J 5 bases short, with 11 bases between. The CDR3 coding sequence is TGCGCCAGCAGCTTGCAACTACTAGTAGATACGCAGTATTTT. It encodes CASSLQLLVDTQYF.

This clonotype has ten or more counts. The chain links TRBV7-2 to TRBJ2-1, with D hard to call. Trimming took 2 bases from V and 9 from J, leaving 14 bases between them. Per germline, CDR1 SGHTA and CDR2 FQGNSA. The CDR3 has 14 amino acids. The CDR3 protein is CASSLSLQTPEQFF. The CDR3 nucleotides are TGTGCCAGCAGCTTAAGCTTGCAGACACCTGAGCAGTTCTTC.

This clonotype showed up many times. This sequence joins TRBV7-6 and TRBJ1-6; 7 bases are shared with TRBD1. V lost 1 base, J lost 5 bases, and 2 bases stayed unmatched. Germline V lookup: CDR1 SGHVS, CDR2 FNYEAQ. The CDR3 spans 15 residues. For the CDR3, the DNA is TGTGCCAGCAGCTTAGGACAGGGAGATAATTCACCCCTCCACTTT. Its translation: CASSLGQGDNSPLHF.

This chain links TRBV12-5 with TRBJ1-1; the D is unclear. CDR1 and CDR2 (germline): LGHNT, FRNRAP. The CDR3 loop spans 12 amino acids. With 6 bases removed from V and 4 bases from J, the gap between germline ends came to 9 bases. The CDR3 bases are TGTGCTAGTGGCTCGTTAGGCACTGAAGCTTTCTTT. It is translated as CASGSLGTEAFF.

With respect to this clonotype: This may stem from a read error, because a much larger clone lies one nucleotide away. J is TRBJ2-3 and V is TRBV11-2; D is undetermined. The CDR3 contains 14 residues. The germline V and J ends were trimmed by 6 bases and 3 bases, with 13 bases remaining between them. Per the germline V gene, CDR1 is SGHAT and CDR2 is FQNNGV. The CDR3 coding sequence is TGTGCCAGCAGGGAGAGGAGCAGAACAGATACGCAGTATTTT. Protein: CASRERSRTDTQYF.

This clonotype was seen many times. The CDR3 sequence is CASSQDWGLNTGELFF. The DNA of the CDR3 is TGTGCCAGCAGCCAAGATTGGGGGTTGAACACCGGGGAGCTGTTTTTT. V usage is TRBV3-1 and J usage is TRBJ2-2; D is tentatively TRBD1 or TRBD2 (5 bases each). Per the germline V gene, CDR1 is LGHDT and CDR2 is YNNKEL (reference sequence). This CDR3 is 16 amino acids long. Trimming took 0 bases from V and 1 from J, leaving 9 bases between them.

This clonotype was observed a few times. This chain uses TRBV28 with TRBJ1-1; tentative D call: TRBD1 (6 bases). This CDR3 is built from 13 residues. Trimming shortened V by 7 bases and J by 1 base, and 10 bases separated the two germline ends. From germline, CDR1 is MDHEN and CDR2 SYDVKM. The CDR3 bases are TGTGCCAGCAAGGACAGTGGGAACACTGAAGCTTTCTTT. Translated, it gives CASKDSGNTEAFF.

Many counts were recorded for this clonotype. The chain links TRBV7-2 to TRBJ2-3; perhaps TRBD1 as D (6 bases). There are 13 residues in the CDR3. Germline CDR1 is SGHTA and CDR2 is FQGNSA. Trimming stripped 5 bases from V and 5 bases from J, with 11 bases between. This CDR3 reads CASSNQGGDTQYF. CDR3 DNA sequence: TGTGCCAGCAGCAATCAAGGGGGAGATACGCAGTATTTT.

At least ten counts were recorded for this clonotype. V is TRBV7-2 and J is TRBJ1-4, with no clear D. The germline V gene encodes CDR1 SGHTA and CDR2 FQGNSA. The CDR3 length is 15 residues. Trimming stripped 5 bases from V and 3 bases from J, with 13 bases between. The CDR3 DNA reads as TGTGCCAGCAGCCCCGGGCAGAGCCCTAATGAAAAACTGTTTTTT. This sequence encodes CASSPGQSPNEKLFF.

The table lists this clonotype with a few counts. The CDR3 is CASSVGGGAGNTIYF. The CDR3 coding sequence is TGCGCCAGCAGCGTGGGTGGGGGAGCTGGAAACACCATATATTTT. V usage is TRBV5-1 and J usage is TRBJ1-3; tentatively, D is TRBD1 (5 bases). The germline V and J ends were trimmed by 4 bases and 2 bases, with 13 bases remaining between them. CDR3 size: 15 residues. Germline assignment: CDR1 SGHRS and CDR2 YFSETQ. Complete variable domain (other parts from reference TRBV5-1 and TRBJ1-3): KAGVTQTPRYLIKTRGQQVTLSCSPISGHRSVSWYQQTPGQGLQFLFEYFSETQRNKGNFPGRFSGRQFSNSRSEMNVSTLELGDSALYLCASSVGGGAGNTIYFGEGSWLTVV.

This clonotype was seen ten or more times. DNA of the CDR3: TGTGCCAGCAGTTCGACAGGCCTCAACACTGAAGCTTTCTTT. Protein: CASSSTGLNTEAFF. The V gene is TRBV28, the J gene TRBJ1-1, with a tentative D call TRBD1 (6 bases). The CDR3 has 14 residues. The V gene's germline CDR1 is MDHEN and CDR2 SYDVKM. Trimming cost V 4 bases and J 2 bases, with 11 bases left between them.

This clonotype has more than one count but fewer than ten. V and J are TRBV28 and TRBJ1-1; D not resolved. V was clipped by 3 bases and J by 2 bases, with 7 bases between them. The CDR3 is made up of 13 amino acids. Germline assignment: CDR1 MDHEN and CDR2 SYDVKM. The CDR3 DNA sequence: TGTGCCAGCAGTTTCGTCCAAAACACTGAAGCTTTCTTT. Translating gives CASSFVQNTEAFF.

This clonotype has more than one count but fewer than ten. This chain links TRBV2 with TRBJ2-3; 10 bases map to TRBD2. The CDR3 length is 14 residues. V was pared by 6 bases and J by 4 bases, with 4 bases of the junction left unmatched. Germline CDR1 is SNHLY and CDR2 is FYNNEI. The CDR3 nucleotides read TGTGCCAGCAGACAGCGGGGGGGCGCAGATACGCAGTATTTT. This sequence encodes CASRQRGGADTQYF.

The rearrangement links TRBV20-1 to TRBJ2-1; 10 bases are a match to TRBD2. The CDR3 is 14 amino acids. The V gene end was trimmed by 3 bases and the J gene end by 7 bases; junction bases not matched to a gene: 6. Per the germline V gene, CDR1 is DFQATT and CDR2 is SNEGSKA (reference sequence). This chain's CDR3 is CSARTLAGVNEQFF. In DNA form, the CDR3 reads TGCAGTGCTAGGACTCTAGCGGGGGTAAATGAGCAGTTCTTC.

This clonotype was detected ten times or more. V usage is TRBV7-3 and J usage is TRBJ2-2; possible D gene TRBD2, 7 bases. This CDR3 is built from 17 residues. CDR1 and CDR2 from the germline V gene are SGHTA and FQGTGA. Trimming shortened V by 2 bases and J by 3 bases, and 16 bases separated the two germline ends. The CDR3 DNA is TGTGCCAGCAGCTTATACGGCGGGGGCGTCGACACCGGGGAGCTGTTTTTT. Translation: CASSLYGGGVDTGELFF.

The sample holds many counts of this clonotype. This chain uses TRBV7-2 with TRBJ2-1; D may correspond to TRBD1 or TRBD2 (5 bases each). Germline loops: CDR1 SGHTA, CDR2 FQGNSA. The CDR3 contains 15 residues. V was clipped by 3 bases and J by 2 bases, with 11 bases between them. DNA of the CDR3: TGTGCCAGCAGCTTGGGGACCATCACCTACAATGAGCAGTTCTTC. The encoded protein is CASSLGTITYNEQFF.

This clonotype was counted at least ten times. The chain couples TRBV20-1 to TRBJ2-3, with 8 bases aligning to TRBD2. The CDR3 has 15 amino acids. V was pared by 3 bases and J by 3 bases, with 8 bases of the junction left unmatched. Germline V gene lookup returns CDR1 DFQATT and CDR2 SNEGSKA (reference sequence). CDR3 region: CSASRLAGGTDTQYF. In DNA, the CDR3 is TGCAGTGCTAGTAGGCTAGCGGGTGGGACAGATACGCAGTATTTT.

V and J are TRBV3-1 and TRBJ1-1; no reliable D call. The CDR3 spans 15 residues. Trimming stripped 1 base from V and 1 base from J, with 10 bases between. Germline CDR1 is LGHDT and CDR2 is YNNKEL (reference sequence). Here the CDR3 DNA reads TGTGCCAGCAGCCAAGGGTTGCCGGGGAACACTGAAGCTTTCTTT. This gives the protein CASSQGLPGNTEAFF.

This clonotype showed up many times. The J gene is TRBJ1-6, the V gene TRBV3-1; a weak D match, TRBD1 (5 bases). The V gene's germline CDR1 is LGHDT and CDR2 YNNKEL (reference sequence). Trimming cost V 1 base and J 10 bases, with 11 bases left between them. CDR3 length: 14 residues. DNA for the CDR3: TGTGCCAGCAGCCAAGCCAGGGTAGGATCACCCCTCCACTTT. The encoded protein is CASSQARVGSPLHF.

In the case of this clonotype: A much larger clone differs by one base, so this may be a read error. V and J are TRBV12-3 or TRBV12-4 and TRBJ1-1, with D perhaps TRBD1 (5 bases). Trimming left V 1 base short and J 4 bases short, with 10 bases between. The CDR3 extends over 14 amino acids. The CDR3 spells CASSLGGRGTEAFF. The CDR3 DNA reads TGTGCCAGCAGTTTAGGGGGCCGGGGCACTGAAGCTTTCTTT.

This clonotype was observed many times. This may be a read error: a much more frequent sequence differs by one nucleotide. The chain carries TRBV7-8 and TRBJ2-1, with D unclear. The length of the CDR3 is 11 residues. CDR1 is SGHVS, CDR2 FQNEAQ, per germline. Trimming removed 4 bases from V and 3 bases from J, with 1 base in between. The CDR3 loop is CASSYYNEQFF. CDR3 bases: TGTGCCAGCAGCTACTACAATGAGCAGTTCTTC.